Shown below are 13 T cell receptor beta chains from a single sample sequenced in a study of response to subunit inactivated influenza vaccine. TCRdb independently ran MiXCR on the RT-PCR reads; one entry per CDR3 protein. The sample holds around 190,000 distinct CDR3 sequences, about 9% seen once. The input for sequencing was non-naive T cells sorted from PBMCs, taken on the day of vaccination. The receptors derive from a man in his forties or fifties who received an inactivated influenza vaccine.

This clonotype appeared a few times. The chain links TRBV28 to TRBJ2-4; 8 positions agree with TRBD2. Germline V gene sequence: CDR1 MDHEN, CDR2 SYDVKM. With V trimmed by 2 bases and J by 4 bases, 10 bases remained unmatched. The CDR3 spans 17 residues. CDR3 sequence reads: CASSLHLVSGDKNIQYF. In DNA, the CDR3 is TGTGCCAGCAGTTTACATCTTGTTAGCGGGGATAAAAACATTCAGTACTTC.

This clonotype was seen a handful of times. J is TRBJ2-1 and V is TRBV2, with TRBD1 matching 7 bases. CDR1 SNHLY and CDR2 FYNNEI come from the germline V gene. The CDR3 has 12 residues. V lost 8 bases to trimming and J lost 7 bases; unmatched junction nucleotides: 5. As DNA, the CDR3 is TGTGCCAGCGACAGGGTTGGGAATGAGCAGTTCTTC. Translation gives CASDRVGNEQFF.

The chain carries TRBV5-1 and TRBJ2-2; TRBD1 matches 7 bases. CDR1 SGHRS and CDR2 YFSETQ come from the germline V gene. V shed 3 bases, J shed 0 bases, and the junction held 14 bases outside the gene matches. The CDR3 covers 19 residues. CDR3 coding DNA: TGCGCCAGCAGCTCCCTGACAGGGCGCCTGCCTTCGAACACCGGGGAGCTGTTTTTT. This gives the protein CASSSLTGRLPSNTGELFF.

This clonotype was counted between two and nine times. This chain links TRBV9 with TRBJ2-1; 10 nucleotides match TRBD2. V trimming: 2 bases; J trimming: 2 bases; junction bases outside the gene matches: 4. The CDR3 is made up of 16 amino acids. Per the germline V gene, CDR1 is SGDLS and CDR2 is YYNGEE. The CDR3 region is CASSVGLAGAYNEQFF. CDR3 nucleotides: TGTGCCAGCAGCGTGGGCCTAGCGGGGGCCTACAATGAGCAGTTCTTC.

This clonotype was counted a few times. The genes are TRBV7-3 and TRBJ2-2, with 9 bases fitting TRBD1. Germline CDR1 SGHTA, CDR2 FQGTGA. Losses at the gene ends were 5 bases for V and 3 bases for J; bases not matched to a gene: 10. This CDR3 has 17 residues. CDR3 bases: TGTGCCAGCAGCCTATCACAGGGGGCGATATACACCGGGGAGCTGTTTTTT. Amino acid sequence: CASSLSQGAIYTGELFF.

There are many counts of this clonotype. This sequence joins TRBV20-1 and TRBJ1-2, with D unresolved. Germline V gene lookup returns CDR1 DFQATT and CDR2 SNEGSKA (reference sequence). V shed 5 bases and J shed 2 bases, with 21 bases lying between them. The CDR3 runs 16 residues. CDR3 sequence reads: CSAPSGPLGFNYGYTF. CDR3 nucleotide sequence: TGCAGTGCTCCATCCGGGCCGCTGGGTTTCAACTATGGCTACACCTTC.

Many counts were recorded for this clonotype. The chain employs TRBV7-3 and TRBJ2-2; 8 bases line up with TRBD2. V lost 8 bases, J lost 4 bases, and 9 bases stayed unmatched. CDR3 size: 15 residues. From germline, CDR1 is SGHTA and CDR2 FQGTGA. The CDR3 DNA is TGTGCCAGCGCACGCGGGGGGCGCGGCACCGGGGAGCTGTTTTTT. It encodes CASARGGRGTGELFF.

This clonotype was counted at least ten times. The chain is built from TRBV4-1 and TRBJ2-3; D unresolved. Trimming took off 0 bases at V and 7 bases at J, with 11 bases between the two ends. The CDR3 loop spans 14 amino acids. CDR1 MGHRA and CDR2 YSYEKL come from the germline V gene. This chain's CDR3 is CASSQDSRTNTQYF. The DNA of the CDR3 is TGCGCCAGCAGCCAAGATTCCCGGACCAATACGCAGTATTTT.

Concerning this clonotype: A clone one base away is much larger, so this may be a read error. The chain carries TRBV6-6 and TRBJ2-5; D not certain. The germline CDR1 and CDR2 sequences are MNHNY and SVGAGI (reference sequence). This CDR3 contains 12 residues. V lost 6 bases to trimming and J lost 5 bases, with 10 bases between them. The CDR3 is CASRYDWETQYF. The CDR3, as DNA: TGTGCCAGCAGATACGATTGGGAGACCCAGTACTTC.

The chain joins TRBV4-1 to TRBJ2-7, with 10 bases fitting TRBD1. Germline CDR1 and CDR2: MGHRA and YSYEKL. CDR3 length: 16 amino acids. The J segment lost 2 bases and the V segment lost 1 base, leaving 5 bases of the junction unmatched. The CDR3 reads CASSQGGGTGAYEQYF. As DNA, the CDR3 is TGCGCCAGCAGCCAAGGCGGGGGGACAGGGGCCTACGAGCAGTACTTC.

In its sample, this clonotype was seen many times. The chain links TRBV11-2 to TRBJ1-1; no firm D call. V was cut by 0 bases and J by 5 bases, with 10 bases left in between. In germline, CDR1 is SGHAT, CDR2 FQNNGV. The CDR3 is made up of 14 amino acids. The CDR3: CASSLEGKGTEAFF. The CDR3 region has the DNA TGTGCCAGCAGCTTAGAGGGAAAGGGAACTGAAGCTTTCTTT.

The V gene is TRBV6-1, the J gene TRBJ2-7; perhaps TRBD1 as D (6 bases). Looked up from germline, CDR1 is MNHNS and CDR2 is SASEGT. This CDR3 region has 14 residues. Between the trimmed V and J ends, which lost 6 bases and 6 bases, there was a span of 18 bases. The CDR3 nucleotides are TGTGCCAGCAGGCCAGGGGCCCTGAGCGCCGAGCAGTACTTC. This codes for CASRPGALSAEQYF.

This chain links TRBV12-3 or TRBV12-4 with TRBJ1-1, with D perhaps matching TRBD1 (6 bases). This CDR3 spans 13 amino acids. The germline V and J ends were trimmed by 5 bases and 8 bases, with 15 bases remaining between them. CDR3 region: CASSTRWGAEAFF. In DNA, the CDR3 is TGTGCCAGCAGTACCCGATGGGGGGCCGAAGCTTTCTTT.